Listed below are T cell receptor beta chains from one sample, sequenced in a study of T cells after yellow fever vaccination. TCRdb itself ran the 5' RACE reads through MiXCR, one entry per CDR3 protein. The profile shows roughly 99,000 distinct CDR3 sequences, about 6% of them singletons. The sample here was CD8+ T cells sorted from PBMCs, taken 10 days after the yellow fever booster vaccination. Receptor source: a man younger than 35 who received the YFV17D yellow fever vaccine. The CDR3 runs from the conserved cysteine through the conserved F or W. Fields, in order: V gene, clone size, J gene, D gene, CDR3 DNA, CDR3 protein. The D gene is left open where the match is weak. For some rows the clone size is stated as once, few or many, or as a class when expanded; others skip it.

V gene: TRBV2
clone size: few
J gene: TRBJ2-6
D gene: .
CDR3 DNA: TGTGCCAGCAGTGAATTGATCGGGCGGGCCTCTGGGGCCAACGTCCTGACTTTC
CDR3 protein: CASSELIGRASGANVLTF

V gene: TRBV5-1
clone size: .
J gene: TRBJ1-1
D gene: TRBD1
CDR3 DNA: TGCGCCAGCAGCTTGGGGACAGGGGTCAACACTGAAGCTTTCTTT
CDR3 protein: CASSLGTGVNTEAFF

V gene: TRBV7-9
clone size: .
J gene: TRBJ1-5
D gene: .
CDR3 DNA: TGTGCCAGCAGTTTGGGAAAAACCGCTACATGGGGGAAGTATAGCAATCAGCCCCAGCATTTT
CDR3 protein: CASSLGKTATWGKYSNQPQHF

V gene: TRBV29-1
clone size: few
J gene: TRBJ2-3
D gene: TRBD2
CDR3 DNA: TGCAGCGCCGACCGGGGGGGCTACACAGATACGCAGTATTTT
CDR3 protein: CSADRGGYTDTQYF

V gene: TRBV15
clone size: .
J gene: TRBJ1-4
D gene: .
CDR3 DNA: TGTGCCACCAGCAGAGATTTGGGGCTGGGTGAAAAACTGTTTTTT
CDR3 protein: CATSRDLGLGEKLFF

V gene: TRBV7-9
clone size: many
J gene: TRBJ2-1
D gene: .
CDR3 DNA: TGTGCCAGCAGCTCCGCCTTGCGGACGGGGGACTACAATGAGCAGTTCTTC
CDR3 protein: CASSSALRTGDYNEQFF

V gene: TRBV20-1
clone size: .
J gene: TRBJ2-7
D gene: .
CDR3 DNA: TGCAGTGCTAGAGATACTTCTAGAATCGTCGACGAGCAGTACTTC
CDR3 protein: CSARDTSRIVDEQYF

V gene: TRBV7-6
clone size: .
J gene: TRBJ2-7
D gene: .
CDR3 DNA: TGTGCCAGCAGCTTAGTCAAGGGAAGCGAGCAGTACTTC
CDR3 protein: CASSLVKGSEQYF

V gene: TRBV3-1
clone size: few
J gene: TRBJ1-1
D gene: .
CDR3 DNA: TGTGCCAGCAGCCCCACGGGGGGATGGAACACTGAAGCTTTCTTT
CDR3 protein: CASSPTGGWNTEAFF

V gene: TRBV20-1
clone size: many
J gene: TRBJ2-7
D gene: .
CDR3 DNA: TGCAGTGCGCAATCAGGGGAGGTTAGCTCCTACGAGCAGTACTTC
CDR3 protein: CSAQSGEVSSYEQYF

V gene: TRBV5-1
clone size: many
J gene: TRBJ2-1
D gene: TRBD1
CDR3 DNA: TGCGCCAGCAGCGAGCGACAGGGGCGGTCCGATGAGCAGTTCTTC
CDR3 protein: CASSERQGRSDEQFF

V gene: TRBV20-1
clone size: few
J gene: TRBJ1-3
D gene: .
CDR3 DNA: TGCAGTGCTCTTCACCCCCACGTCTCTGGAAACACCATATATTTT
CDR3 protein: CSALHPHVSGNTIYF

V gene: TRBV7-9
clone size: .
J gene: TRBJ1-1
D gene: .
CDR3 DNA: TGTGCCAGCAGCTTCTTAGGGGAAGAAACTGAAGCTTTCTTT
CDR3 protein: CASSFLGEETEAFF

V gene: TRBV5-1
clone size: .
J gene: TRBJ2-1
D gene: .
CDR3 DNA: TGCGCCAGCAGCTTGGGCACAACAGGGAATTACAATGAGCAGTTCTTC
CDR3 protein: CASSLGTTGNYNEQFF

V gene: TRBV27
clone size: few
J gene: TRBJ2-3
D gene: .
CDR3 DNA: TGTGCCAGCAGCCCCGAAGGGGAGGGCACAGATACGCAGTATTTT
CDR3 protein: CASSPEGEGTDTQYF

V gene: TRBV7-2
clone size: few
J gene: TRBJ1-1
D gene: .
CDR3 DNA: TGTGCCAGCAGCTTATGGTCGAACACTGAAGCTTTCTTT
CDR3 protein: CASSLWSNTEAFF